A few counts support the clone carrying this T cell receptor beta chain. MiXCR, applied by TCRdb to the RACE reads, yields one record per CDR3 protein. The sample lists approximately 80,000 distinct CDR3 sequences; under 9% were seen once. The data are from a study of human T cells and chemical hapten exposure. Time point noted: patch test 1, 2 weeks after DPC sensitization. This sample's treatment: therapeutic diphenylcyclopropenone sensitization with weekly scalp DPC. Germline V gene data show CDR1 as LNHDA and CDR2 as SQIVND (reference sequence). CDR3 length equals 13 residues. Trimming removed 7 bases at V and 0 bases at J, with 9 bases between.

The gene calls are TRBV19 and TRBJ2-5; D not certain. The material sequenced was whole blood, taken in connection with sensitization to the hapten diphenylcyclopropenone (DPC). The sequence was obtained from a woman aged 25-40 years with alopecia areata. Some clones in this sample may be carry-over from other donors' samples. The CDR3 DNA sequence: TGTGCCAGTACGAATCAGAACCAAGAGACCCAGTACTTC. Residues: CASTNQNQETQYF.